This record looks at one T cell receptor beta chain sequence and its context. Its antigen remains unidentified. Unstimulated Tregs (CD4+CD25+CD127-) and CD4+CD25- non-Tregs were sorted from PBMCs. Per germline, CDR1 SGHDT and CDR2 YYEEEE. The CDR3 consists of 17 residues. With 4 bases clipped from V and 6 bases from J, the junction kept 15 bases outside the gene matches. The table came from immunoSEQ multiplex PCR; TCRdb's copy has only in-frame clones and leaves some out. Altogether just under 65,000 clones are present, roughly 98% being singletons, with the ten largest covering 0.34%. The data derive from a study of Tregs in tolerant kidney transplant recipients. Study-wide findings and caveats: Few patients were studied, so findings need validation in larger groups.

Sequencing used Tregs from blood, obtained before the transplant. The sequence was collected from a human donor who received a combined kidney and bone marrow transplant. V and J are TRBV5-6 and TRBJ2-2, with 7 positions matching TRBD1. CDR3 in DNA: TGTGCCAGCAGCGCAGACAGGGCTAATGGGATCGCCGGGGAGCTGTTTTTT. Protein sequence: CASSADRANGIAGELFF.